The present T cell receptor beta chain was sequenced within a study of neoadjuvant nivolumab and ipilimumab in lung cancer. Method: immunoSEQ multiplex PCR; TCRdb's copy keeps in-frame clones and lacks some. This repertoire shows more than 25,000 clones, 70% to 80% found once; its top ten account for roughly 20%. Germline V lookup: CDR1 SGDLS, CDR2 YYNGEE. V shed 4 bases and J shed 3 bases, with 14 bases lying between them. The CDR3 totals 15 residues. Here the sequenced sample was tumor tissue, taken after neoadjuvant nivolumab, alone or with ipilimumab, at or shortly before surgery. This receptor was taken from an adult with non-small cell lung cancer. The rearrangement uses TRBV9 and TRBJ1-3, with D hard to call. In nucleotides, the CDR3 is TGTGCCAGCAGCCCAGATGTAGGGAATGGAAACACCATATATTTT. This gives the protein CASSPDVGNGNTIYF.